This TCR beta chain derives from a study of blood T cell repertoires in COVID-19. Study overall: Samples taken during acute and convalescent COVID-19 were collected in the United States, Italy and Spain. The cDNA or gDNA used as material had been derived from T cells, B-cell-depleted T cells, or PBMCs.

Germline-derived CDR1 and CDR2 are LGHDT and YNNKEL (reference sequence). The CDR3 spans 14 residues. V was cut by 4 bases and J by 5 bases, with 12 bases left in between. Original methodology: From reference gene primer amplification, estimates of nucleated cell counts were derived. Here immunoSEQ multiplex PCR was the method, and the copy in TCRdb shows in-frame clones only, minus some. That table supplies the V and J calls and clone size; D and trimming were determined from the DNA. The sample includes tens of thousands of clones, 87% seen only once; the top ten take 15% to 20%. The material sequenced was peripheral blood. The origin of this receptor is a human donor with active COVID-19. The donor label of this sample is uncertain. This chain connects TRBV3-1 (or the pseudogene TRBV3-2) to TRBJ2-1; D may be TRBD2 (5 bases). CDR3 sequence: CASSPNFGDNEQFF. The CDR3, as DNA: TGTGCCAGCAGCCCGAATTTCGGGGACAATGAGCAGTTCTTC.